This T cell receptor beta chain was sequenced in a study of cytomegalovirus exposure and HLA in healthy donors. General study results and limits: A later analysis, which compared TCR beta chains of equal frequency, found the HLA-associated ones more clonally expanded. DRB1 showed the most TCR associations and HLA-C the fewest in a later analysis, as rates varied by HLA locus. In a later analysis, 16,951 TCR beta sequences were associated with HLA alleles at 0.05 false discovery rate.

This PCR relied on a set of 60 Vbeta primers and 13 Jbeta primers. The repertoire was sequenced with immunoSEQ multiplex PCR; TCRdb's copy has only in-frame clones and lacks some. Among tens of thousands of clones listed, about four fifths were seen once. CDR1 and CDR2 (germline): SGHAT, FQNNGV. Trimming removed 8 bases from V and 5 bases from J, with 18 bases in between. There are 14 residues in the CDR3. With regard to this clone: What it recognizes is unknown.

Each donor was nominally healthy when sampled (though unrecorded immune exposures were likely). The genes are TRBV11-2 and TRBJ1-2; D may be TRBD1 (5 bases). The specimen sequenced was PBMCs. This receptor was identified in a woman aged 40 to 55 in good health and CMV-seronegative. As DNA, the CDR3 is TGTGCCAGCGGGGGAGGAGGCGATGGGTATGGCTACACCTTC. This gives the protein CASGGGGDGYGYTF.